The clone carrying this T cell receptor (beta chain) was counted between two and nine times. Its specificity is unknown. The data were obtained in a study of neoadjuvant nivolumab and ipilimumab in lung cancer. The CDR3 sequence is 15 residues long. The V gene lost 1 base and the J gene lost 1 base, with 9 bases spanning the gap. Germline-derived CDR1 and CDR2 are SGHAT and FQDESV (reference sequence). Findings of the study overall: TCR sequencing covered a small number of samples.

Repertoires were generated with immunoSEQ multiplex PCR, while TCRdb's copy carries only in-frame clones and drops some. The table has thousands of clones, about 90% seen once. Here the sequenced sample was tumor tissue, taken after neoadjuvant nivolumab, alone or with ipilimumab, at or shortly before surgery. The rearrangement joins TRBV11-1 to TRBJ2-3; possibly TRBD1 for D (6 bases). This clonotype originated in an adult with non-small cell lung cancer. In DNA, the CDR3 is TGTGCCAGCAGCTTAGAACAGGGTGGCACAGATACGCAGTATTTT. It translates to CASSLEQGGTDTQYF.